The next 13 T cell receptor beta chains were all read from a single sample in a study of blood T cell repertoires in COVID-19. Repertoires were generated with immunoSEQ multiplex PCR, while TCRdb's copy carries only in-frame clones and drops some. Among approximately 130,000 clones listed, more than 75% were seen once. The sequenced material came from peripheral blood. The receptor source for this set is a man aged 50 to 60 with active COVID-19.

CDR3 sequence reads: CATKRGGRDEQFF. The CDR3 nucleotides read TGTGCCACCAAGCGGGGGGGCCGGGATGAGCAGTTCTTC. The chain is built from TRBV6-5 and TRBJ2-1; 10 nucleotides line up with TRBD2. Losses at the gene ends were 10 bases for V and 8 bases for J; bases not matched to a gene: 8. The CDR3 has 13 amino acids. Germline V lookup: CDR1 MNHEY, CDR2 SVGAGI.

V and J are TRBV7-2 and TRBJ1-2, with D possibly TRBD1 on 6 matching bases. Germline CDR1 reads SGHTA; CDR2 reads FQGNSA. There are 14 residues in the CDR3. Trimming removed 2 bases at V and 3 bases at J, with 10 bases between. This chain's CDR3 is CASSLSRGDYGYTF. The CDR3, as DNA: TGTGCCAGCAGCTTATCCAGGGGTGACTATGGCTACACCTTC.

The rearrangement joins TRBV5-1 to TRBJ1-2; 10 positions match TRBD1. The CDR3 runs to 15 residues. V shed 4 bases, J shed 6 bases, and the junction held 9 bases outside the gene matches. The germline gives CDR1 SGHRS, CDR2 YFSETQ. CDR3 sequence (DNA): TGCGCCAGCAGCCGTCAGACAGGGGGCGCGGATGGCTACACCTTC. Translating it yields CASSRQTGGADGYTF.

Here the CDR3 reads CASSLGALQPQHF. The CDR3 DNA reads as TGTGCCAGCAGCTTAGGAGCTCTTCAGCCCCAGCATTTT. The chain carries TRBV11-2 and TRBJ1-5; no reliable D call. The CDR3 runs 13 residues. Trimming took off 1 base at V and 6 bases at J, with 7 bases between the two ends. Germline V gene lookup returns CDR1 SGHAT and CDR2 FQNNGV.

This rearrangement joins TRBV18 to TRBJ2-5; D is unresolved. The germline V gene encodes CDR1 KGHSH and CDR2 LQKENI. V was clipped by 6 bases and J by 1 base, with 12 bases between them. The CDR3 runs to 14 residues. CDR3 region: CASSLGRLQETQYF. CDR3 DNA: TGTGCCAGCTCCTTGGGCCGCCTCCAAGAGACCCAGTACTTC.

This clone was counted a few times. This chain connects TRBV6-5 to TRBJ1-1; 12 bases agree with TRBD1. CDR3 size: 15 residues. V trimming: 6 bases; J trimming: 4 bases; junction bases outside the gene matches: 6. Germline CDR1 is MNHEY and CDR2 is SVGAGI. The chain's CDR3 is CASRGDRGPGTEAFF. For the CDR3, the DNA is TGTGCCAGCAGAGGGGACAGGGGGCCAGGCACTGAAGCTTTCTTT.

The V call is TRBV2, the J call TRBJ2-3, with a weak D call TRBD1 (6 bases). Trimming left V 4 bases short and J 6 bases short, with 14 bases between. The CDR3 totals 14 residues. Germline lookup yields CDR1 SNHLY and CDR2 FYNNEI. The CDR3 protein is CASSVPVGADTQYF. The CDR3 DNA is TGTGCCAGCAGTGTGCCCGTGGGGGCCGATACGCAGTATTTT.

This sequence joins TRBV5-8 and TRBJ2-7; 14 bases line up with TRBD2. The length of the CDR3 is 15 residues. V trimming: 4 bases; J trimming: 4 bases; junction bases outside the gene matches: 4. Germline V gives CDR1 SGHTS, CDR2 YDEGEE. The CDR3: CASSPGLAGVYEQYF. The CDR3 nucleotides read TGTGCCAGCAGCCCGGGACTAGCGGGGGTATACGAGCAGTACTTC.

The rearrangement links TRBV2 to TRBJ2-3; 7 bases are a match to TRBD2. V trimming: 5 bases; J trimming: 6 bases; junction bases outside the gene matches: 2. Germline V CDR1 and CDR2: SNHLY, FYNNEI. The CDR3 runs 12 residues. CDR3 protein: CASSRGEDTQYF. CDR3 nucleotides: TGTGCCAGCAGTCGGGGGGAGGATACGCAGTATTTT. Drawing the rest from reference TRBV2 and TRBJ2-3, the complete variable domain is EPEVTQTPSHQVTQMGQEVILRCVPISNHLYFYWYRQILGQKVEFLVSFYNNEISEKSEIFDDQFSVERPDGSNFTLKIRSTKLEDSAMYFCASSRGEDTQYFGPGTRLTVL.

The CDR3 nucleotides are TGTGCCAGCTCACCACCCGGGAGGGGACCGTATCAGCCCCAGCATTTT. It yields the protein CASSPPGRGPYQPQHF. The V call is TRBV18, the J call TRBJ1-5; possibly TRBD1 for D (5 bases). V lost 0 bases and J 5 bases, leaving 14 bases between the germline ends. Germline values: CDR1 KGHSH, CDR2 LQKENI. There are 16 residues in the CDR3.

The rearrangement links TRBV11-2 to TRBJ2-2, with 9 bases identical to TRBD2. J lost 4 bases, V lost 3 bases, and 9 bases had no gene match. This CDR3 is built from 17 residues. Germline values: CDR1 SGHAT, CDR2 FQNNGV. DNA for the CDR3: TGTGCCAGCAGCTTGCGGGGGGGCCCTTTGGGCACCGGGGAGCTGTTTTTT. It translates to CASSLRGGPLGTGELFF. The full variable domain, in which reference TRBV11-2 and TRBJ2-2 provide the parts outside the CDR3, is EAGVAQSPRYKIIEKRQSVAFWCNPISGHATLYWYQQILGQGPKLLIQFQNNGVVDDSQLPKDRFSAERLKGVDSTLKIQPAKLEDSAVYLCASSLRGGPLGTGELFFGEGSRLTVL.

The V and J genes are TRBV21-1 and TRBJ1-4; the listed D gene, TRBD1, was not tested against the DNA. TRBV21-1 is a pseudogene segment. This CDR3 region has 15 residues. The CDR3 coding sequence is TGTGCCAGCAGTCCTAAGGGGGACCATCTTGAAAAACTGTTTTTT. This encodes CASSPKGDHLEKLFF.

The V and J genes are TRBV6-2 or TRBV6-3 and TRBJ2-7; the match to TRBD2 covers 8 bases. This CDR3 is built from 16 residues. The V gene end was trimmed by 0 bases and the J gene end by 2 bases; junction bases not matched to a gene: 6. Germline V gene sequence: CDR1 MNHEY, CDR2 SVGEGT. CDR3 sequence reads: CASSYSLSGGPYEQYF. In DNA, the CDR3 is TGTGCCAGCAGTTACTCGTTGAGCGGGGGCCCCTACGAGCAGTACTTC.